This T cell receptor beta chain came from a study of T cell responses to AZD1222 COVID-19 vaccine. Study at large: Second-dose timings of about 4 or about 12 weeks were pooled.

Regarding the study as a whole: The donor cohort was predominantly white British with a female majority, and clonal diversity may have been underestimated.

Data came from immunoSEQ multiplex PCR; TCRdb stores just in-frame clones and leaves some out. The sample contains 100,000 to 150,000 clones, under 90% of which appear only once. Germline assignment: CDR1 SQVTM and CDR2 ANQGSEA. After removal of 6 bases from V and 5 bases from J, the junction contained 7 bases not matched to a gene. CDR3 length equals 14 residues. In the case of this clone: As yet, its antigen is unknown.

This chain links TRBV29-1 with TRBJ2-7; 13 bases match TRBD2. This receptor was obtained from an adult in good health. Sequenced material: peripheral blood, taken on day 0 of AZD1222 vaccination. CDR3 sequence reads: CSVNRGLAGHEQYF. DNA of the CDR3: TGCAGCGTCAACCGGGGACTAGCGGGGCACGAGCAGTACTTC.